The T cell receptor (beta chain) described here comes from a study of blood T cell repertoires in COVID-19. Study details: Acute-phase and convalescent COVID-19 samples originated in the United States, Italy and Spain. Sources were T cells, B-cell-depleted T cells, or PBMCs; the material itself was cDNA or gDNA.

CDR1 and CDR2 from the germline V gene are MNHNY and SVGAGI (reference sequence). The CDR3 length is 16 residues. Unmatched junction bases numbered 9, after V lost 6 bases and J lost 6 bases. As originally analysed: Estimation of nucleated cell counts was performed using reference gene primer amplification. Assay: immunoSEQ multiplex PCR; the TCRdb copy retains only in-frame clones and omits some. That table furnishes V, J and clone size, whereas the DNA furnished D and trimming. This table has about 140,000 clones, under 90% appearing once. This clone showed up just a few times. The source is a human donor in a cohort sampled during active COVID-19. The chain uses TRBV6-6 and TRBJ2-3, with 13 bases identical to TRBD2. The sequencing input was peripheral blood. The CDR3 bases are TGTGCCAGCAGACGCGGGACTAGCGGGGTCAGTGATACGCAGTATTTT. It is translated as CASRRGTSGVSDTQYF.